This T cell receptor (beta chain) stems from a study of naive CD8 T cells in extremely preterm neonates (dated by TCRdb to the late 2010s). Notes on the research overall: Sorted naive CD8+ T cells from four age groups (extremely preterm neonates, term neonates, young children and adults) were used in the study to compare TCRbeta CDR3 repertoires.

The term cord blood was obtained from a handful of elective full-term cesarean deliveries at about 37-41 weeks of gestation that occurred without labor or rupture of membranes. The study excluded pregnancies involving fetal demise, active maternal HSV infection or known maternal HIV infection. A FACSAria III cell sorter was used to sort live, Annexin V-negative naive CD8+ T cells (CD3+CD8+CD45RA+CCR7+). Each sample yielded between roughly 19,000 and 110,000 sorted naive CD8+ T cells. Mixed venous-arterial cord blood was collected with preassembled standardized sampling kits. Cord blood was held at room temperature and processed no more than 4 hours after collection. Ficoll-Paque density gradient centrifugation was used to isolate mononuclear cells from diluted blood. Before sorting, mononuclear cells were cryopreserved in 10% DMSO plus 90% FBS and kept long term at -150 degrees C. Thawed cells were stained with Annexin V and antibodies against CD3, CD8, CCR7 and CD45RA. The DNeasy Blood and Tissue Kit was used to extract genomic DNA from snap-frozen pellets of sorted cells.

Paper-wide results and their limitations: The proportion of shared CDR3 nucleotide sequences was higher in preterm neonates (approximately 2.5%) than in term neonates (approximately 0.4%), young children (around 0.03%) and adults (0.01%). As limitations, the authors pointed to a small sample size and variable productive template counts among preterm samples. Compared with the older groups, preterm CDR3s were shorter and closer to germline, carrying fewer N additions and showing less junctional trimming. Preterm neonates showed significantly lower iChao1 richness than every other age group (p < 0.05) along with an even clone distribution, indicating a less rich repertoire. Prospective longitudinal studies of preterm and term neonates were called for by the authors so that T cell development could be tracked within individuals.

A two-step, bias-controlled multiplex PCR was used to amplify TCRbeta CDR3 regions from genomic DNA. Primers specific for every TRBV and TRBJ gene segment were included in the multiplex PCR. The immunoSEQ Assay was used to generate TCRbeta repertoire data. On the study's bioinformatics: To merge closely related sequences, reads went through filtering and clustering using a relative-frequency ratio and a modified nearest-neighbor algorithm. V, D and J gene assignments for CDR3 sequences followed IMGT annotation. Template counts were normalized for PCR amplification bias and quantified against synthetic TCR CDR3 analog sequences. Only unique productive sequences, defined as in-frame CDR3 sequences without stop codons, were included in the analyses. Clonality, defined as 1 minus Pielou's evenness, and iChao1 richness were computed with the immunoSEQ Analyzer software. Statistical testing was performed in JMP, using Student's t-test or a non-parametric test depending on Shapiro-Wilk normality results. The table comes from immuneACCESS by way of TCRdb, which keeps in-frame sequences with V and J called. Part of the clones is missing from these tables; in studies checked, under half for an unresolved V gene and the rest for unknown reasons. That table supplies the V and J calls and clone size; D and trimming were determined from the DNA. The sample data list about 6,100 clones, and 95% to 99% of these were observed just once. The biggest ten clones account for around 0.37% of the sample.

To note about this clone: This receptor's antigen is unknown. No per-base quality is available; no much larger clone lies one base away.

Trimming removed 5 bases from V and 6 bases from J; the gene matches leave 3 bases unexplained. The CDR3 runs 11 residues from the cysteine to the phenylalanine. Kept here is only the CDR3 DNA, which spans 33 bases and is read in frame from base 1. According to the germline V gene, CDR1 reads SQVTM and CDR2 reads ANQGSEA. Sequencing input: naive CD8+ T cells from cord blood. The receptor's source is a newborn in good health. This chain is built from TRBV29-1 and TRBJ1-1, with 7 bases in between that match TRBD1. This receptor has the CDR3 CSVRQGPEAFF. The sequenced DNA: TGCAGCGTTCGACAGGGCCCTGAAGCTTTCTTT.